This T cell receptor beta chain came from a study of T cells in localized non-small cell lung cancer. Study results and caveats: Since sequencing was restricted to only one region of the tumor, intratumor heterogeneity remains a possibility. Adjacent lung tissue had a median around 57 of the top 100 clones found in the tumor. Greater T cell density in blood accompanied longer overall survival. The greatest T cell clonality was found in uninvolved adjacent lung (higher than in tumor).

The table came from immunoSEQ multiplex PCR; TCRdb's copy has only in-frame clones and leaves some out. This table has about 11,000 clones, 85% appearing once. Worth noting for this clone: The antigen is not known.

This receptor was taken from an older male donor with stage III lung adenocarcinoma. Sequencing used peripheral blood, obtained before any cancer treatment.

The CDR3 DNA reads as TGTGCCAGCAGCCCGATTGGGGGCGGCGCGCAGTATTTT. Protein sequence: CASSPIGGGAQYF. The chain combines TRBV12-1 with TRBJ2-3; the DNA was not used to check the table's D call, TRBD1. TRBV12-1 is labeled a pseudogene. This CDR3 has 13 amino acids.